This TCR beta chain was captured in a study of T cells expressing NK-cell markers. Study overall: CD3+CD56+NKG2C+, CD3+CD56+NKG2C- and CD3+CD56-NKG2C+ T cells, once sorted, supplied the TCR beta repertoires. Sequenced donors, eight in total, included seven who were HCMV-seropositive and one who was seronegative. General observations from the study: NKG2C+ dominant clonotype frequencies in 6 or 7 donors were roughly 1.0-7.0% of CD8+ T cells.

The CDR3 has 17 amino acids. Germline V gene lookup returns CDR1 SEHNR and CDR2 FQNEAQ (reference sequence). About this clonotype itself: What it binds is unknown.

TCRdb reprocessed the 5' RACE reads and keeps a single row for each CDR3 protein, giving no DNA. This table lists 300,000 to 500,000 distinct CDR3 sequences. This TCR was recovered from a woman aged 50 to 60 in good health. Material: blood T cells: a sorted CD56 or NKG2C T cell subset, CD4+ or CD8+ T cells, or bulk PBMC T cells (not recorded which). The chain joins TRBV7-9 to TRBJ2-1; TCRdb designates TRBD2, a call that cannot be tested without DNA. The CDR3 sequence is CASSLGTSGRGHNEQFF.